One TCR beta chain is described in this entry. Its antigen target is currently unknown. Per-base qualities were not stored, and no clone one base away is much larger. The sample comes from a study of shared clonotypes between healthy human individuals (dated by TCRdb to 2018 to 2020). With respect to the entire study: The cohort comprised two women and a few men aged 18 to 49 years. For each donor, CD4 naive and CD4 memory were each run on three plates, CD8 naive on two plates, and CD8 memory on one plate. Blood TCR repertoires of about five healthy adults were deeply sequenced to estimate repertoire size and the extent of clonotype sharing between individuals. To increase sequencing depth and limit assay-specific biases, different laboratories used diverse techniques to prepare libraries and sequence TCR repertoires. Between about 0.8 and 9 billion PBMCs per donor were obtained by leukapheresis.

Points the paper makes about the study in general: Pairwise subsampling indicated that sequencing depth was expected to affect the degree of clonotype sharing among donors. Compared with non-shared clonotypes, clonotypes shared by all four sorted-subset donors had higher generation probabilities. Estimated clonotype richness was generally larger for naive than for memory subsets. The small number of donors limited the genetic and exposure-history diversity represented. Across a few donors, about 5% of naive CD4, 3.5% of naive CD8, around 2.1% of memory CD4, and about 0.4% of memory CD8 clonotypes were shared. Even with the large sequencing depth, rarefaction of the sorted-subset datasets indicated that sequencing was incomplete. Sampling was limited to blood, and TCR repertoires in tissue likely differ from TCR repertoires in blood.

TCR CDR3 regions were amplified from genomic DNA by multiplex PCR using the deep immunoSEQ assay. Extracted genomic DNA from each cell subset was spread evenly across all wells of several immunoSEQ 96-well plates, with each plate serving as a replicate. Each replicate PCR for sorted subsets received 150 to 250 ng genomic DNA, equal to roughly 29,000 T cell genomes. Purified libraries were measured with a Qubit 3.0 fluorometer, size-checked on a Bioanalyzer 2100, and measured again with the KAPA Library Quantification kit. A separate single-read 150-cycle Illumina NextSeq 550 flow cell was used to sequence each immunoSEQ 96-well plate. Regarding the original processing steps: Because the immunoSEQ output held only junctional sequences and lacked quality scores, the filtering could not match the filtering applied to full-length reads. To assign V/J genes and CDR3, sequences were annotated using PyIR, a Python wrapper for IgBLAST v1.9, with IMGT germline references. Any read was removed if the V/J assignment was weak (E-value above 1e-6), the CDR3 was missing, or the read contained stop codons, out-of-frame junctions, or ambiguous translated residues. V3J clonotypes were defined as sequences sharing the same inferred V gene, J gene, and CDR3 amino acid sequence. Percentage overlap between repertoires was computed as shared unique clonotypes divided by the size of the smaller repertoire. Richness of each repertoire was evaluated using RTK rarefaction, the Chao1 estimator, and Recon v2.1 estimates of unobserved clonotypes. For all TCRbeta clonotypes obtained by the gDNA method from a few donors, generation probabilities were computed with OLGA. TCRdb carries this immuneACCESS record with in-frame sequences only. Its versions omit some clonotypes, under half of them owing to an unresolved V gene in the studies checked, with the rest unexplained. That table supplies the V and J calls and clone size; D and trimming were determined from the DNA. The sample yields about 960,000 clones; approximately 80% were counted once. The top ten hold approximately 1.5% of the sample.

V drops 3 bases and J drops 0 bases, leaving 9 bases in between. From its cysteine to its phenylalanine, the CDR3 spans 15 amino acids. Here the CDR3 DNA is all that survives: 45 bases in frame from base 1. From a lookup of the germline V gene (reference sequence), CDR1 and CDR2 are SEHNR and FQNEAQ. The donors were healthy, HIV-negative adults who had no recently reported acute infections or vaccinations. Every donor was a Caucasian adult residing in Nashville, Tennessee, USA. Magnetic negative selection was used to enrich CD4+ T cells, after which naive cells were positively selected on CD45RA and the negative fraction became the memory subset. Blood was collected by leukapheresis, and PBMCs were isolated by Ficoll-Histopaque density gradient centrifugation and then cryopreserved in liquid nitrogen vapor phase. Analytical flow cytometry was used to check the purity and quantity of every magnetically sorted T cell population. Each sorted fraction had its genomic DNA isolated and then quantified by UV absorbance on a Nanodrop 2000c.

This receptor was taken from a man between 18 and 35 years old in good health. The sequence is built from TRBV7-9 and TRBJ1-3; there is no confident call for the D gene. Input material: memory CD4+ T cells sorted from blood. In the paper's terms, the cell subset or site label means: CD45RA-negative fraction. Here is the DNA: TGTGCCAGCAGCTTCGCTCTCCGCTCTGGAAACACCATATATTTT. Its protein product is CASSFALRSGNTIYF.